This T cell receptor (beta chain) was retrieved from a study of blood T cell repertoires in COVID-19. Whole-study context: Italy, Spain and the United States were the sources of the convalescent and acute COVID-19 samples.

Produced via immunoSEQ multiplex PCR; TCRdb's table is partial and in-frame only. The sample yields 300,000 or so clones, approximately 84% seen once. Losses at the gene ends were 3 bases for V and 4 bases for J; bases not matched to a gene: 7. CDR1 WNHNN and CDR2 SYGVQD come from the germline V gene (reference sequence). This CDR3 comprises 16 residues. This receptor was identified in a woman aged 18-29 years who had recovered from COVID-19. Sample: PBMCs or T cells enriched from blood (not recorded which). The J gene is TRBJ2-1, the V gene TRBV10-1; TRBD2 aligns across 9 bases. The CDR3 region is CASSDAGLALYNEQFF. Written as DNA, the CDR3 is TGCGCCAGCAGTGATGCCGGACTAGCGTTGTACAATGAGCAGTTCTTC.